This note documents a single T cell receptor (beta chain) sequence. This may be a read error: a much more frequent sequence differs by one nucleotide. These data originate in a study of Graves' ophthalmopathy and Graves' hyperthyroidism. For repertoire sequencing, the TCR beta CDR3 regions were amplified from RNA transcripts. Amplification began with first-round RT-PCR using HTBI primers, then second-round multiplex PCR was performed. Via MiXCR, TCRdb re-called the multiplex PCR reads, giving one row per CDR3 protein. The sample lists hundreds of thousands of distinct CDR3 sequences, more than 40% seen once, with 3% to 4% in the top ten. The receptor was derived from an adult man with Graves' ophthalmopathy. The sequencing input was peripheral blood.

The CDR3 bases are TGTGCCAGCAGTGCGGGGTCAGGGTACTTC. Translation: CASSAGSGYF. The gene calls are TRBV2 and TRBJ2-7, with D possibly being TRBD2 (5 bases). Trimming left V 4 bases short and J 12 bases short, with 10 bases between. This CDR3 is 10 amino acids long. Germline lookup yields CDR1 SNHLY and CDR2 FYNNEI.